This T cell receptor (beta chain) was observed in a study of blood T cell repertoires in COVID-19 (dated by TCRdb to 2018 to 2021). Describing the broader study: Collaborator samples came from the United States, Italy and Spain and covered acute and convalescent phases of COVID-19. The material from the prospective study consisted of cDNA or gDNA derived from T cells, B-cell-depleted T cells, or PBMCs. Subjects who had been exposed to COVID-19, were actively infected with it, or had recovered from it provided the deeply sampled blood TCRbeta repertoires that made up the dataset. The repertoires were made available in a free public database intended to serve as a resource for research on the immune response to SARS-CoV-2. Samples came from the ongoing ImmuneRACE study (first 160 participants) plus 1,254 subjects from 6 global collaborators. Nearly every sample came with metadata listing a de-identified subject ID, COVID-19 status, age in years and sex. Where available, HLA class I and class II types were obtained from metadata supplied by the sample provider rather than from assay-based typing.

In the case of this clone: Its antigen target is currently unknown. No base quality information exists; no much larger clone differs at one position.

TCRbeta CDR3 regions were amplified from genomic DNA by means of the immunoSEQ Assay, a bias-controlled multiplex PCR. Regarding the original processing steps: Nucleated cell counts per sample were estimated from amplification of reference gene primers within the assay. To quantify the absolute abundance of each unique TCRbeta CDR3 rearrangement, sequence reads were collapsed and filtered. For each sample, productive Simpson clonality was calculated by taking the square root of Simpson's diversity index across productive rearrangements. In its TCRdb copy, this immuneACCESS table keeps in-frame sequences only and misses some clones. Where compared with another copy, unresolved V genes explain less than half of these, and the others have no known cause. V, J and clone size reflect that table, while D and trimming were determined from the DNA. This sample gives approximately 190,000 clones in total; 82% of them show up just once. The leading ten clones occupy about 7.8% of the sample.

Beyond this particular receptor, the publication reports: The amount of clinical and demographic metadata varied by source and participant and was provided uncurated.

One collaborating source in Seattle enrolled patients during active infection and followed them longitudinally through the course of disease. The collaborating institutions used their own protocols to collect whole blood in K2EDTA tubes. For TCRbeta analysis, collaborator samples were shipped as frozen whole blood, as isolated PBMCs, or as DNA extracted from either sample type. The germline V gene gives CDR1 as SNHLY and CDR2 as FYNNEI. V has 6 bases trimmed and J has 7 bases trimmed; junction bases matching no gene number 4. The CDR3 has 13 amino acids, counting the end cysteine and phenylalanine. Left in the record is the CDR3 DNA by itself, 39 bases read in frame from the first base.

This receptor chain uses TRBV2 and TRBJ2-7, and TRBD1 aligns with 12 junction nucleotides. The sequence was obtained from a woman in her sixties with COVID-19, enrolled during active disease. Sequencing was carried out using peripheral blood. The CDR3 here reads CASRGQGAGEQYF. In nucleotides, the sequence is TGTGCCAGCAGGGGACAGGGGGCAGGGGAGCAGTACTTC. Outside the CDR3, residues come from the reference TRBV2 and TRBJ2-7 proteins, so the full variable domain is: EPEVTQTPSHQVTQMGQEVILRCVPISNHLYFYWYRQILGQKVEFLVSFYNNEISEKSEIFDDQFSVERPDGSNFTLKIRSTKLEDSAMYFCASRGQGAGEQYFGPGTRLTVT.